The sequence of this T cell receptor (beta chain) was determined in a study of shared clonotypes between healthy human individuals. Repertoires were generated with immunoSEQ multiplex PCR, while TCRdb's copy carries only in-frame clones and drops some. The sample yields under 600,000 clones, around 79% seen once. This clonotype originated in a woman aged 40 to 50 in good health. Some clones in this sample may be carry-over from other donors' samples. The material sequenced was PBMCs.

The CDR3 DNA sequence: TGCAGCGTTGCCGGGCGACTAGCGCCAGATACGCAGTATTTT. This encodes CSVAGRLAPDTQYF. This chain connects TRBV29-1 to TRBJ2-3, with 8 bases aligning to TRBD2. CDR1 SQVTM and CDR2 ANQGSEA come from the germline V gene. V lost 4 bases and J lost 4; bases outside the gene matches: 7. The CDR3 runs to 14 residues.